This T cell receptor (beta chain) is drawn from a study of T cells expressing NK-cell markers. The study, taken as a whole, reports: There remained a lack of clarity about HCMV specificity of expanded NKG2C+ T cell clones.

Of note for this clonotype: The target antigen is unknown.

Germline CDR1 ENHRY, CDR2 SYGVKD. There are 13 residues in the CDR3. TCRdb re-called the 5' RACE reads; one entry per CDR3 protein, DNA not given. The sample data list some 500,000 distinct CDR3 sequences. The sequencing input was blood T cells: a sorted CD56 or NKG2C T cell subset, CD4+ or CD8+ T cells, or bulk PBMC T cells (not recorded which). This clonotype was obtained from a woman in her forties or fifties in good health. The chain combines TRBV10-3 with TRBJ2-5; TCRdb returns TRBD2, unconfirmable since there is no DNA. The CDR3 reads CAIRNGRGETQYF.